Shown below are 27 T cell receptor beta chains from a single sample sequenced in a study of identical twins. TCRdb analysed the 5' RACE reads with MiXCR anew, one entry per CDR3 protein. The sample holds about 690,000 distinct CDR3 sequences; roughly 6% are singletons and the top ten take 1.5% to 2%. The sample consisted of naive T cells sorted from blood. These TCRs come from a man in his late teens or twenties in good health.

This clonotype has a count of ten or more. The rearrangement links TRBV29-1 to TRBJ2-2; TRBD2 matches at 7 bases. Trimming at V came to 8 bases and at J to 0 bases, leaving 9 bases not matched to a gene. Looked up from germline, CDR1 is SQVTM and CDR2 is ANQGSEA. CDR3 length: 15 amino acids. CDR3 amino acids: CSTGGDRANTGELFF. The CDR3 DNA reads as TGCAGCACTGGGGGGGATCGGGCGAACACCGGGGAGCTGTTTTTT.

J is TRBJ2-7 and V is TRBV2; no clear D. Germline V gene sequence: CDR1 SNHLY, CDR2 FYNNEI. This CDR3 has 12 residues. Trimming removed 6 bases at V and 6 bases at J, with 12 bases between. The CDR3 reads CASRLRWGEQYV. Here the CDR3 DNA reads TGTGCCAGCAGGCTCAGGTGGGGCGAGCAGTACGTC.

This clonotype was detected ten times or more. The chain combines TRBV4-3 with TRBJ1-5; D gene uncertain. This CDR3 has 15 residues. Germline CDR1 LGHNA, CDR2 YSLEER. Trimming left V 0 bases short and J 9 bases short, with 15 bases between. CDR3 nucleotide sequence: TGCGCCAGCAGCCAAGACGTTTCGGGGAAAACGCCCCAGCATTTT. Translation: CASSQDVSGKTPQHF.

This chain connects TRBV7-9 to TRBJ2-1, with D possibly TRBD2 on 5 matching bases. The CDR3 sequence is 14 residues long. The germline V gene has CDR1 SEHNR and CDR2 FQNEAQ (reference sequence). V dropped 6 bases and J dropped 1 base, with 10 bases sitting between them. The CDR3 spells CASSNGLSYNEQFF. The CDR3 DNA sequence: TGTGCCAGCAGTAATGGACTGTCCTACAATGAGCAGTTCTTC.

This clonotype has just a few counts. The chain is built from TRBV3-1 and TRBJ1-2; 8 bases fit TRBD1. CDR1 is LGHDT, CDR2 YNNKEL, per germline (reference sequence). The CDR3 totals 13 residues. The ends lost 0 bases at V and 8 bases at J; junction bases unmatched: 2. The CDR3 loop reads CASSQDQGAGYTF. Written as DNA, the CDR3 is TGTGCCAGCAGCCAAGATCAGGGGGCAGGCTACACCTTC.

This clonotype was counted a few times. The chain has TRBV11-2 and TRBJ2-1, with a tentative D call TRBD2 (5 bases). The CDR3 runs to 14 residues. V was trimmed by 8 bases and J by 7 bases, leaving 18 bases between them. Germline lookup yields CDR1 SGHAT and CDR2 FQNNGV. CDR3 DNA: TGTGCCAGCCGGATCCGGAAGAGGAGGAATGAGCAGTTCTTC. Its translation: CASRIRKRRNEQFF.

This clonotype was found a few times. CDR3 in amino acids: CATSDLGSHSTDTQYF. CDR3 coding DNA: TGTGCCACCAGTGATTTAGGCAGTCATAGCACAGATACGCAGTATTTT. V usage is TRBV24-1 and J usage is TRBJ2-3, with D uncertain. The germline gives CDR1 KGHDR, CDR2 SFDVKD. CDR3 length equals 16 residues. V was clipped by 1 base and J by 0 bases, with 10 bases between them.

This clonotype was seen a handful of times. The chain employs TRBV6-5 and TRBJ2-7; possible D gene TRBD1, 6 bases. The CDR3 has 14 residues. From germline, CDR1 is MNHEY and CDR2 SVGAGI. V lost 2 bases to trimming and J lost 7 bases, with 15 bases between them. CDR3 residues: CASSYGQMVREQYF. CDR3 bases: TGTGCCAGCAGTTACGGACAGATGGTTCGGGAGCAGTACTTC.

In this sample, this clonotype turned up a few times. This chain uses TRBV5-1 with TRBJ1-2; D is perhaps TRBD1 (6 bases). V shed 2 bases and J shed 5 bases, with 19 bases lying between them. The CDR3 has 16 residues. Germline V gives CDR1 SGHRS, CDR2 YFSETQ. The CDR3, as DNA: TGCGCCAGCAGCTTCGGCCGACACCTAAGGGGGTATGGCTACACCTTC. Amino acid sequence: CASSFGRHLRGYGYTF. The variable domain in full, completed from reference TRBV5-1 and TRBJ1-2, reads KAGVTQTPRYLIKTRGQQVTLSCSPISGHRSVSWYQQTPGQGLQFLFEYFSETQRNKGNFPGRFSGRQFSNSRSEMNVSTLELGDSALYLCASSFGRHLRGYGYTFGSGTRLTVV.

This clonotype was recorded a few times. V and J are TRBV28 and TRBJ2-1, with a weak D call TRBD2 (7 bases). The CDR3 totals 13 residues. CDR1 and CDR2 (germline): MDHEN, SYDVKM. Trimming stripped 8 bases from V and 7 bases from J, with 15 bases between. CDR3 sequence reads: CASHFAGANEQFF. CDR3 nucleotide sequence: TGTGCCAGCCATTTTGCGGGGGCGAATGAGCAGTTCTTC.

A few counts support this clonotype. V and J are TRBV7-2 and TRBJ2-5; D possibly corresponds to TRBD1 (7 bases). Germline V gene sequence: CDR1 SGHTA, CDR2 FQGNSA. This CDR3 is built from 15 residues. V lost 4 bases and J lost 2, with 14 bases in between. The chain's CDR3 is CASSSQGGPQETQYF. DNA for the CDR3: TGTGCCAGCAGCTCCCAGGGGGGCCCACAAGAGACCCAGTACTTC.

Ten or more counts support this clonotype. The rearrangement links TRBV24-1 to TRBJ2-5, with 10 bases that match TRBD2. Looked up from germline, CDR1 is KGHDR and CDR2 is SFDVKD. V shed 4 bases, J shed 0 bases, and the junction held 7 bases outside the gene matches. The CDR3 is 17 amino acids. For the CDR3, the DNA is TGTGCCACCAGTGACCCTCGGACTAGCGGAAACCAAGAGACCCAGTACTTC. It specifies CATSDPRTSGNQETQYF.

A single count supports this clonotype. A much larger clone lies a single base off, so this may be a read error. Since no conserved phenylalanine or tryptophan closes the CDR3, a read error is the likely cause. The gene calls are TRBV6-6 and TRBJ2-1; either TRBD1 or TRBD2 may fit D (6 bases each). V shed 2 bases and J shed 10 bases, with 12 bases lying between them. The CDR3 covers 13 residues. The germline gives CDR1 MNHNY, CDR2 SVGAGI (reference sequence). CDR3 sequence: CASSYRQGREQFL. Here the CDR3 DNA reads TGTGCCAGCAGTTACCGGCAGGGGAGGGAGCAGTTCTTA.

The chain couples TRBV5-1 to TRBJ2-5; 15 nucleotides agree with TRBD2. The CDR3 runs to 18 residues. Germline-derived CDR1 and CDR2 are SGHRS and YFSETQ. Germline trimming cut 3 bases from V and 0 bases from J; bases unmatched to any gene: 6. CDR3 sequence: CASSSSGLAGGNQETQYF. The CDR3 region has the DNA TGCGCCAGCAGCTCCTCCGGACTAGCGGGGGGGAACCAAGAGACCCAGTACTTC.

This clonotype was picked up many times. The J gene is TRBJ2-7, the V gene TRBV5-6; D is ambiguous. The V and J ends lost 4 bases and 3 bases respectively, with 11 bases between them. This CDR3 comprises 13 residues. Germline V lookup: CDR1 SGHDT, CDR2 YYEEEE. CDR3 residues: CASSLGRLYEQYF. CDR3 DNA sequence: TGTGCCAGCAGCCTAGGACGGCTCTACGAGCAGTACTTC. Looking up the rest from reference TRBV5-6 and TRBJ2-7 gives the full variable domain: DAGVTQSPTHLIKTRGQQVTLRCSPKSGHDTVSWYQQALGQGPQFIFQYYEEEERQRGNFPDRFSGHQFPNYSSELNVNALLLGDSALYLCASSLGRLYEQYFGPGTRLTVT.

This clonotype came up many times. V usage is TRBV29-1 and J usage is TRBJ2-1, with D perhaps being TRBD1 or TRBD2 (5 bases each). V gave up 7 bases and J gave up 7 bases, with 17 bases separating them. Germline V gives CDR1 SQVTM, CDR2 ANQGSEA. The length of the CDR3 is 13 residues. The DNA for the CDR3 is TGCAGCGCCCGGGACCGCGCTCCGAATGAGCAGTTCTTC. It specifies CSARDRAPNEQFF.

Ten or more counts support this clonotype. The genes are TRBV24-1 and TRBJ2-1, with TRBD2 matching over 7 bases. Germline trimming cut 6 bases from V and 0 bases from J; bases unmatched to any gene: 1. Germline V gene data show CDR1 as KGHDR and CDR2 as SFDVKD. This CDR3 has 14 amino acids. CDR3 in DNA: TGTGCCACCAGTTGGGGGGGCTCCTACAATGAGCAGTTCTTC. Amino acid sequence: CATSWGGSYNEQFF.

The sample holds many counts of this clonotype. The chain is built from TRBV6-6 and TRBJ2-6, with D unresolved. The V gene lost 10 bases and the J gene lost 0 bases, with 7 bases spanning the gap. Germline CDR1 and CDR2: MNHNY and SVGAGI (reference sequence). This CDR3 comprises 13 residues. The CDR3 DNA follows: TGTGCCATCTCGTCCTCTGGGGCCAACGTCCTGACTTTC. This codes for CAISSSGANVLTF.

This clonotype was seen ten or more times. The chain employs TRBV29-1 and TRBJ1-1, with D maybe TRBD1 (6 bases). The CDR3 runs to 15 residues. With 4 bases removed from V and 4 bases from J, the gap between germline ends came to 19 bases. CDR1 is SQVTM and CDR2 is ANQGSEA in the germline V gene. The CDR3 here is CSVVITGRGRTEAFF. The CDR3 bases are TGCAGCGTTGTAATTACAGGGAGGGGTCGCACTGAAGCTTTCTTT. Together with reference TRBV29-1 and TRBJ1-1, the CDR3 gives the full variable domain: SAVISQKPSRDICQRGTSLTIQCQVDSQVTMMFWYRQQPGQSLTLIATANQGSEATYESGFVIDKFPISRPNLTFSTLTVSNMSPEDSSIYLCSVVITGRGRTEAFFGQGTRLTVV.

CDR3 bases: TGTGCCACCAGTCGACGGGACAGGGTAGAGACCCAGTACTTC. It is translated as CATSRRDRVETQYF. The chain links TRBV24-1 to TRBJ2-5; 9 positions match TRBD1. Germline-derived CDR1 and CDR2 are KGHDR and SFDVKD. Trimming cost V 6 bases and J 4 bases; bases outside gene matches: 5. The CDR3 spans 14 residues.

The J gene is TRBJ1-1, the V gene TRBV5-1; a possible D gene is TRBD1 (6 bases). Germline loops: CDR1 SGHRS, CDR2 YFSETQ. The CDR3 is made up of 16 amino acids. Trimming took off 2 bases at V and 6 bases at J, with 20 bases between the two ends. The CDR3 DNA sequence: TGCGCCAGCAGCTTCCGGCCCACCGGGGGGGGCGCTGAAGCTTTCTTT. Its translation is CASSFRPTGGGAEAFF.

At least ten counts were recorded for this clonotype. J is TRBJ2-4 and V is TRBV5-6; D not resolved. V was pared by 5 bases and J by 9 bases, with 12 bases between. The CDR3 totals 12 residues. Germline-derived CDR1 and CDR2 are SGHDT and YYEEEE. DNA for the CDR3: TGTGCCAGCAGAGGACCAAATTCCATTCAGTACTTC. This codes for CASRGPNSIQYF.

The sample holds many counts of this clonotype. The rearrangement uses TRBV4-3 and TRBJ1-6; 10 bases fit TRBD1. V trimming: 0 bases; J trimming: 14 bases; junction bases outside the gene matches: 13. This CDR3 comprises 17 residues. The germline gives CDR1 LGHNA, CDR2 YSLEER. The CDR3 coding sequence is TGCGCCAGCAGCCAAGAAACCCCGGGACAGGGGCATTGGGCCCTCCACTTT. Encoded protein: CASSQETPGQGHWALHF.

This clonotype came up many times. The chain employs TRBV29-1 and TRBJ1-1; possibly TRBD1 for D (6 bases). Germline loops: CDR1 SQVTM, CDR2 ANQGSEA. The V end lost 7 bases, the J end lost 0 bases, and 9 bases lay between the germline ends. The CDR3 extends over 12 amino acids. The CDR3: CSAGHMNTEAFF. The CDR3 bases are TGCAGCGCGGGACACATGAACACTGAAGCTTTCTTT.

The genes are TRBV15 and TRBJ2-7; 10 nucleotides line up with TRBD1. Germline V gives CDR1 LNHNV, CDR2 YYDKDF (reference sequence). This CDR3 is built from 15 residues. V gave up 1 base and J gave up 2 bases; unmatched junction bases: 2. This CDR3 reads CATSRAGTGAYEQYV. For the CDR3, the DNA is TGTGCCACCAGCAGAGCCGGGACAGGGGCCTACGAGCAGTACGTC.

The V call is TRBV20-1, the J call TRBJ2-5; D not certain. Germline assignment: CDR1 DFQATT and CDR2 SNEGSKA (reference sequence). V gave up 3 bases and J gave up 4 bases, with 12 bases separating them. The CDR3 length is 13 residues. DNA for the CDR3: TGCAGTGCTAGCTCCCGTCGAGGAGAGACCCAGTACTTC. Amino acids: CSASSRRGETQYF.

This clonotype was recorded at least ten times. The chain links TRBV29-1 to TRBJ2-3; no clear D gene. The CDR3 runs 14 residues. V lost 1 base to trimming and J lost 0 bases, with 8 bases between them. CDR1 and CDR2 from the germline V gene are SQVTM and ANQGSEA. CDR3 sequence (DNA): TGCAGCGTTGAAGCTCCGACTAGCACAGATACGCAGTATTTT. This translates into CSVEAPTSTDTQYF.